Only a few counts were recorded for the clone carrying this TCR beta chain. The data are from a study of metastatic and nonmetastatic thyroid tumors. Trimming cost V 4 bases and J 8 bases, with 16 bases left between them. Per the germline V gene, CDR1 is SGHRS and CDR2 is YFSETQ. This CDR3 contains 15 residues. TCRdb re-called the PCR reads via MiXCR. This table has about 62,000 clones, roughly 4% appearing once. Patients were all untreated before their thyroid surgery. The receptor comes from a female donor with papillary thyroid cancer or a benign thyroid nodule (not recorded which). Some clones in this sample may be carry-over from other donors' samples. Sequenced sample: blood. The genes are TRBV5-1 and TRBJ1-6; possibly TRBD1 for D (6 bases). In DNA, the CDR3 is TGCGCCAGCAGCCAAGATGGGGGGCAATATTCACCCCTCCACTTT. This translates into CASSQDGGQYSPLHF.